Here is one T cell receptor beta chain with its context. Its target is unknown. The entry originates in a study of regulatory and conventional T cells in RAG deficiency. Study outcomes and limitations: Omenn syndrome and CID/AS patients had around 100-fold fewer unique Treg TCR beta sequences, versus approximately 9.6-fold elsewhere. Shorter CDR3s in all patient subsets; >85% Treg-Tconv overlap in Omenn.

The sorted conventional CD4+ T cells were CD25-low and CD127-high, with genomic DNA sequenced. Unmatched junction bases numbered 5, after V lost 2 bases and J lost 2 bases. Germline assignment: CDR1 GTSNPN and CDR2 SVGIG (reference sequence). This CDR3 contains 14 residues. Libraries were prepared by immunoSEQ multiplex PCR; TCRdb keeps only in-frame clonotypes and omits some of them. The repertoire consists of approximately 28,000 clones, with roughly 95% occurring once and the leading ten covering approximately 0.18%. This same sample was also part of a study on regulatory T cells. From that study: Amplification used 52 TRBV primers and 13 TRBJ primers. In patients, unique TRB V-J pairs were restricted and V/J usage skewed, especially in Tregs.

This TCR came from a human donor in good health. Sequenced material: CD25- CD4+ T cells sorted from blood. The rearrangement joins TRBV30 to TRBJ1-1; the match to TRBD1 covers 7 bases. This CDR3 reads CAWSPGQANTEAFF. The CDR3 DNA sequence: TGTGCCTGGAGTCCAGGACAGGCCAACACTGAAGCTTTCTTT. Variable domain in full (rest from reference TRBV30 and TRBJ1-1): SQTIHQWPATLVQPVGSPLSLECTVEGTSNPNLYWYRQAAGRGLQLLFYSVGIGQISSEVPQNLSASRPQDRQFILSSKKLLLSDSGFYLCAWSPGQANTEAFFGQGTRLTVV.